A single sample is the source of the 7 T cell receptor delta chains below, sequenced in a study of Vδ1+ human thymocytes. Their recognized antigens are unknown. Study-level results: In the thymus, TRG and TRD repertoires looked highly polyclonal with Gaussian CDR3 lengths.

Sequences come from RNA converted to cDNA by reverse transcription. The CDR3 regions were amplified by multiplex PCR from V-gene primers to a constant-region primer. With CATT, TCRdb re-called clones from the multiplex PCR reads. Of tens of thousands of delta-chain clones in the sample, about 16% were seen once. Input material: Vdelta1+ gamma-delta thymocytes from the thymus. Documented subset: FACS-sorted CD3+ TCRalphabeta- TCRVdelta1+ TCRVdelta2- thymocytes. All receptors derive from a boy less than two years old who had congenital heart surgery.

This clone was seen a handful of times. Its ends do not fully match the called genes, so a read error is possible. The chain recombines TRDV1 with TRDJ2, with 9 bases that match TRDD2. This CDR3 is built from 17 residues. Germline-derived CDR1 and CDR2 are TSWWSYY and QGS. CDR3 in amino acids: CALGELTLTFLRAQPFF. The DNA of the CDR3 is TGTGCTCTTGGGGAACTCACCCTCACCTTCCTACGAGCACAACCCTTCTTT.

This clone came up a few times. The chain employs TRDV2 and TRDJ1; 7 nucleotides align to TRDD3. The CDR3 loop spans 19 amino acids. From germline, CDR1 is GEAIGNYY and CDR2 EKD. J lost 7 bases, V lost 1 base, and 23 bases had no gene match. CDR3 amino acids: CACDTVRSGLGTVEGKLIF. CDR3 coding DNA: TGTGCCTGTGACACGGTGCGTAGTGGACTGGGGACCGTAGAGGGTAAACTCATCTTT.

This chain links TRDV1 with TRDJ1; D ambiguous. CDR1 TSWWSYY and CDR2 QGS come from the germline V gene. Trimming removed 7 bases from V and 0 bases from J, with 12 bases in between. The CDR3 runs to 14 residues. The CDR3 DNA reads TGTGCTCTTGTCAATACACCTTACACCGATAAACTCATCTTT. Translation gives CALVNTPYTDKLIF.

This chain links TRDV1 with TRDJ1; D gene ambiguous. CDR1 and CDR2 from the germline V gene are TSWWSYY and QGS. Trimming cost V 2 bases and J 0 bases, with 13 bases left between them. This CDR3 is 16 amino acids long. As DNA, the CDR3 is TGTGCTCTTGGGGAAGGGAAGCTGCAGTACACCGATAAACTCATCTTT. It is translated as CALGEGKLQYTDKLIF.

The chain carries TRDV1 and TRDJ1; a weak D match, TRDD3 (5 bases). This CDR3 is built from 15 residues. The germline V gene encodes CDR1 TSWWSYY and CDR2 QGS. Between the trimmed V and J ends, which lost 5 bases and 2 bases, there was a span of 15 bases. The CDR3 reads CALGKFWAGTDKLIF. CDR3 bases: TGTGCTCTTGGGAAATTCTGGGCGGGGACCGATAAACTCATCTTT.

The chain employs TRDV1 and TRDJ1; no firm D call. The germline V gene has CDR1 TSWWSYY and CDR2 QGS. This CDR3 has 22 residues. Trimming took 2 bases from V and 0 from J, leaving 31 bases between them. CDR3 bases: TGTGCTCTTGGGGAATCGGGCTCGTTACTGTGGATCCCGCGCCGATACACCGATAAACTCATCTTT. Protein sequence: CALGESGSLLWIPRRYTDKLIF.

The chain links TRDV1 to TRDJ1; 7 nucleotides match TRDD3. Germline CDR1 and CDR2: TSWWSYY and QGS. V lost 0 bases and J lost 1; bases outside the gene matches: 14. The CDR3 is made up of 19 amino acids. CDR3 sequence (DNA): TGTGCTCTTGGGGAACTCAGAACTGGGGATGGGGACGGCACCGATAAACTCATCTTT. Amino acid sequence: CALGELRTGDGDGTDKLIF.